Listed here are 28 T cell receptor beta chains from one sample, sequenced in a study of shared clonotypes between healthy human individuals. Method: immunoSEQ multiplex PCR; TCRdb's copy keeps in-frame clones and lacks some. The sample includes roughly 2 million clones, 85% to 95% of them seen just once. Sequenced input: naive CD4+ T cells sorted from blood. Subset indicated: CD45RA+ positively selected. All receptors derive from a man aged 18 to 35 in good health.

The V and J genes are TRBV30 and TRBJ2-1; D not resolved. Germline V gives CDR1 GTSNPN, CDR2 SVGIG (reference sequence). CDR3 length: 15 amino acids. V lost 3 bases, J lost 0 bases, and 12 bases lay in between. Here the CDR3 reads CAWSPVAVSYNEQFF. In DNA form, the CDR3 reads TGTGCCTGGAGCCCCGTAGCTGTCTCCTACAATGAGCAGTTCTTC.

This clone was observed a single time. This sequence joins TRBV12-5 and TRBJ2-5; a possible D gene is TRBD1 (8 bases). V lost 2 bases to trimming and J lost 5 bases, with 12 bases between them. The CDR3 runs to 14 residues. Germline assignment: CDR1 LGHNT and CDR2 FRNRAP. The CDR3 spells CASGLTGGGETQYF. CDR3 DNA: TGTGCTAGTGGTTTGACAGGGGGAGGGGAGACCCAGTACTTC.

The gene calls are TRBV7-2 and TRBJ1-5; a weak D match, TRBD1 (5 bases). This CDR3 spans 15 amino acids. The germline V gene has CDR1 SGHTA and CDR2 FQGNSA. V gave up 4 bases and J gave up 7 bases, with 17 bases separating them. Written as DNA, the CDR3 is TGTGCCAGCAGCTCATTAACTCAGGGAAAGCAGCCCCAGCATTTT. It encodes CASSSLTQGKQPQHF.

V gene TRBV6-1 combines with J gene TRBJ1-4; D uncertain. CDR1 and CDR2 (germline): MNHNS, SASEGT. This CDR3 region has 15 residues. Trimming stripped 3 bases from V and 6 bases from J, with 14 bases between. CDR3 nucleotide sequence: TGTGCCAGCAGTGAGGACCTTATAAGGCATGAAAAACTGTTTTTT. As protein: CASSEDLIRHEKLFF.

This clone has only one observation. The chain uses TRBV10-3 and TRBJ2-3; D gene uncertain. There are 13 residues in the CDR3. The germline V and J ends were trimmed by 5 bases and 2 bases, with 8 bases remaining between them. The germline V gene has CDR1 ENHRY and CDR2 SYGVKD. This CDR3 reads CAISSGYTDTQYF. The DNA of the CDR3 is TGTGCCATCAGTTCCGGATACACAGATACGCAGTATTTT.

Here the CDR3 DNA reads TGTGCCAGCTCACTGTTCGGACTAGATTTGAGTGAGCAGTTCTTC. Protein: CASSLFGLDLSEQFF. The V gene is TRBV18, the J gene TRBJ2-1, with 7 bases fitting TRBD2. Trimming removed 4 bases from V and 9 bases from J; junction bases left unmatched: 12. Germline lookup yields CDR1 KGHSH and CDR2 LQKENI. There are 15 residues in the CDR3.

The rearrangement joins TRBV18 to TRBJ1-6, with D hard to call. V lost 3 bases to trimming and J lost 9 bases, with 21 bases between them. CDR1 and CDR2 (germline): KGHSH, LQKENI. The CDR3 is 17 amino acids. The CDR3 spells CASSPKILAPFGSPLHF. The CDR3 DNA reads TGTGCCAGCTCACCTAAGATCCTGGCCCCCTTCGGTTCACCCCTCCACTTT.

This clone showed up just once. J is TRBJ2-2 and V is TRBV27, with TRBD1 as a possible D gene (6 bases). CDR3 length: 15 residues. From germline, CDR1 is MNHEY and CDR2 SMNVEV (reference sequence). The germline V and J ends were trimmed by 8 bases and 0 bases, with 13 bases remaining between them. CDR3 region: CASGPGTTNTGELFF. DNA of the CDR3: TGTGCCAGCGGACCCGGGACAACGAACACCGGGGAGCTGTTTTTT.

Many counts were recorded for this clone. The chain carries TRBV4-3 and TRBJ2-7; TRBD1 might be the D (6 bases). V lost 4 bases and J lost 6, with 16 bases in between. The germline V gene encodes CDR1 LGHNA and CDR2 YSLEER. The CDR3 spans 14 residues. CDR3 sequence (DNA): TGCGCCAGCAGCCCGACTGCAGGGGATGGCGAGCAGTACTTC. As protein: CASSPTAGDGEQYF.

This clone was detected once. CDR3 sequence: CASSPAGSLETQYF. CDR3 bases: TGTGCCAGCAGTCCCGCGGGGTCCCTAGAGACCCAGTACTTC. The chain joins TRBV28 to TRBJ2-5; tentative D call: TRBD2 (6 bases). V lost 5 bases and J 4 bases, leaving 14 bases between the germline ends. Germline V gene data show CDR1 as MDHEN and CDR2 as SYDVKM. The CDR3 runs 14 residues. Full variable domain (missing parts from reference TRBV28 and TRBJ2-5): DVKVTQSSRYLVKRTGEKVFLECVQDMDHENMFWYRQDPGLGLRLIYFSYDVKMKEKGDIPEGYSVSREKKERFSLILESASTNQTSMYLCASSPAGSLETQYFGPGTRLLVL.

This chain links TRBV6-6 with TRBJ1-3; D gene unclear. Trimming cost V 5 bases and J 4 bases, with 9 bases left between them. The CDR3 is 13 amino acids. Germline V gene data show CDR1 as MNHNY and CDR2 as SVGAGI (reference sequence). CDR3 DNA: TGTGCCAGCAGTAATCCTGAAGGAAACACCATATATTTT. It translates to CASSNPEGNTIYF.

This sequence joins TRBV18 and TRBJ2-2; 11 bases are a match to TRBD2. V lost 6 bases, J lost 5 bases, and 14 bases stayed unmatched. This CDR3 has 18 residues. Germline CDR1 KGHSH, CDR2 LQKENI. The CDR3 DNA reads TGTGCCAGCTCCGCCCCTCTAGCGGGGGGCGATTATACCGGGGAGCTGTTTTTT. Translated, it gives CASSAPLAGGDYTGELFF.

The chain recombines TRBV11-2 with TRBJ2-7, with 7 nucleotides matching TRBD1. The CDR3 is 15 residues long. Germline CDR1 SGHAT, CDR2 FQNNGV. The V segment lost 5 bases and the J segment 2 bases; nucleotides outside the gene matches: 9. The CDR3 region has the DNA TGTGCCAGCAGCCCCCTAGGACAGGTAACCTACGAGCAGTACTTC. Encoded protein: CASSPLGQVTYEQYF.

The CDR3 region has the DNA TGTGCCAGCAGTTACTCGAAGGGACAGGGGAATCAGCCCCAGCATTTT. Its translation: CASSYSKGQGNQPQHF. The rearrangement uses TRBV6-6 and TRBJ1-5; 10 bases line up with TRBD1. The trim removed 0 bases at V and 4 bases at J, leaving 3 bases unmatched. The CDR3 extends over 16 amino acids. Per germline, CDR1 MNHNY and CDR2 SVGAGI (reference sequence).

This chain joins TRBV5-6 and TRBJ1-1; 8 bases align to TRBD1. Trimming at V came to 4 bases and at J to 1 base, leaving 3 bases not matched to a gene. The CDR3 runs to 14 residues. Germline lookup yields CDR1 SGHDT and CDR2 YYEEEE. The CDR3 loop reads CASSDRGGNTEAFF. The DNA of the CDR3 is TGTGCCAGCAGCGACAGGGGAGGGAACACTGAAGCTTTCTTT.

J is TRBJ2-4 and V is TRBV28; D unresolved. The V end was cut by 5 bases, the J end by 4 bases, with 9 bases between. The CDR3 consists of 13 residues. Germline V lookup: CDR1 MDHEN, CDR2 SYDVKM. CDR3 bases: TGTGCCAGCAGTCCGCCACGAAAAAACATTCAGTACTTC. This codes for CASSPPRKNIQYF.

The chain uses TRBV7-2 and TRBJ2-3; D is ambiguous. The CDR3 consists of 17 residues. The germline CDR1 and CDR2 sequences are SGHTA and FQGNSA. V dropped 1 base and J dropped 3 bases, with 17 bases sitting between them. In nucleotides, the CDR3 is TGTGCCAGCAGCTTAGTGCCTTGGGCTTTAGGGACAGATACGCAGTATTTT. Protein: CASSLVPWALGTDTQYF.

This clone was seen just once. This chain uses TRBV5-4 with TRBJ1-1; D gene uncertain. The V gene's germline CDR1 is SGHNT and CDR2 YYREEE (reference sequence). Trimming pared 2 bases from V and 7 bases from J, leaving 9 bases between. This CDR3 has 12 residues. The DNA of the CDR3 is TGTGCCAGCAGCTTTCATCTTGGTGAAGCTTTCTTT. Translated, it gives CASSFHLGEAFF.

About this clone itself: The sample has other DNA sequences that encode this CDR3 too. The chain links TRBV2 to TRBJ1-6; D call uncertain. This CDR3 contains 12 residues. Trimming removed 4 bases at V and 5 bases at J, with 3 bases between. The germline V gene has CDR1 SNHLY and CDR2 FYNNEI. For the CDR3, the DNA is TGTGCCAGCAGTGGGGATAATTCACCCCTCCACTTT. Translation gives CASSGDNSPLHF.

Worth noting for this clone: At the DNA level, this CDR3 is encoded by other sequences in the same sample as well. V gene TRBV5-1 combines with J gene TRBJ2-2, with a possible D match to TRBD1 (5 bases). Germline V gives CDR1 SGHRS, CDR2 YFSETQ. This CDR3 is built from 14 residues. The V gene lost 0 bases and the J gene lost 4 bases, with 7 bases spanning the gap. CDR3 sequence (DNA): TGCGCCAGCAGCTTGGGACAGCCCACCGGGGAGCTGTTTTTT. Translated: CASSLGQPTGELFF.

About this clone itself: Different DNA sequences within this sample yield the same CDR3. This chain connects TRBV18 to TRBJ1-4; 7 bases map to TRBD1. Germline V gene lookup returns CDR1 KGHSH and CDR2 LQKENI. This CDR3 is built from 14 residues. V dropped 3 bases and J dropped 7; count of bases not matched to a gene: 5. The CDR3 bases are TGTGCCAGCTCACCCGGGCAGGGGGGTGAAAAACTGTTTTTT. It specifies CASSPGQGGEKLFF.

This clone was picked up one time. Other nucleotide sequences in the sample specify the same CDR3. This chain links TRBV27 with TRBJ1-4; no clear D. The CDR3 is 13 amino acids. Germline V gene data show CDR1 as MNHEY and CDR2 as SMNVEV (reference sequence). Trimming took 3 bases from V and 1 from J, leaving 3 bases between them. CDR3 in amino acids: CASSFRTNEKLFF. CDR3 coding DNA: TGTGCCAGCAGTTTCCGAACTAATGAAAAACTGTTTTTT.

The rearrangement joins TRBV6-5 to TRBJ2-7; TRBD1 aligns across 8 bases. The V gene end was trimmed by 6 bases and the J gene end by 0 bases; junction bases not matched to a gene: 7. Germline assignment: CDR1 MNHEY and CDR2 SVGAGI. This CDR3 region has 15 residues. The CDR3 loop reads CASSRQGKVSYEQYF. DNA for the CDR3: TGTGCCAGCAGCAGACAGGGGAAGGTCTCCTACGAGCAGTACTTC.

The genes are TRBV4-3 and TRBJ2-1; D possibly corresponds to TRBD1 (6 bases). V dropped 0 bases and J dropped 4 bases, with 16 bases sitting between them. This CDR3 region has 17 residues. Germline CDR1 reads LGHNA; CDR2 reads YSLEER. The CDR3 DNA sequence: TGCGCCAGCAGCCAAGATCCCGTCAGGGGTCAGTACAATGAGCAGTTCTTC. Amino acids: CASSQDPVRGQYNEQFF.

The gene calls are TRBV5-1 and TRBJ1-1, with TRBD1 identical over 10 bases. Per the germline V gene, CDR1 is SGHRS and CDR2 is YFSETQ. CDR3 length: 15 residues. Trimming cost V 3 bases and J 1 base; bases outside gene matches: 3. The CDR3 coding sequence is TGCGCCAGCAGCTGGACAGGGGGGGCGAACACTGAAGCTTTCTTT. Its translation is CASSWTGGANTEAFF. The full variable domain, in which reference TRBV5-1 and TRBJ1-1 provide the parts outside the CDR3, is KAGVTQTPRYLIKTRGQQVTLSCSPISGHRSVSWYQQTPGQGLQFLFEYFSETQRNKGNFPGRFSGRQFSNSRSEMNVSTLELGDSALYLCASSWTGGANTEAFFGQGTRLTVV.

This chain uses TRBV5-8 with TRBJ2-3; 11 bases line up with TRBD2. Unmatched junction bases numbered 1, after V lost 4 bases and J lost 0 bases. Germline lookup yields CDR1 SGHTS and CDR2 YDEGEE. The CDR3 has 15 amino acids. DNA for the CDR3: TGTGCCAGCAGCCCTAGCGGGGGGAGCACAGATACGCAGTATTTT. Protein sequence: CASSPSGGSTDTQYF.

J is TRBJ2-5 and V is TRBV7-2; 7 nucleotides align to TRBD2. The CDR3 is made up of 15 amino acids. The V and J ends lost 1 base and 5 bases, in that order; junction bases with no gene match: 7. The V gene's germline CDR1 is SGHTA and CDR2 FQGNSA. The CDR3 DNA is TGTGCCAGCAGCTTAGTCGCGGGAGTTGGGGAGACCCAGTACTTC. This encodes CASSLVAGVGETQYF.

This chain links TRBV18 with TRBJ1-5; D might be TRBD1 (5 bases). The CDR3 totals 14 residues. From germline, CDR1 is KGHSH and CDR2 LQKENI. Trimming pared 5 bases from V and 2 bases from J, leaving 10 bases between. The CDR3 protein is CASSEGNGNQPQHF. CDR3 nucleotides: TGTGCCAGCTCAGAGGGGAACGGCAATCAGCCCCAGCATTTT.